This T cell receptor beta chain is drawn from a study of CD8 T cells in ankylosing spondylitis. This clonotype has ten or more counts. TCRdb analysed the 5' RACE reads with MiXCR anew, one entry per CDR3 protein. The table lists about 160,000 distinct CDR3 sequences, around 8.9% of them singletons. The V end was cut by 3 bases, the J end by 6 bases, with 17 bases between. This CDR3 region has 16 residues. The sample taken for sequencing was blood, either unsorted or a sorted T cell fraction (not recorded which). The chain joins TRBV12-3 or TRBV12-4 to TRBJ2-2; maybe TRBD1 (7 bases). This TCR came from a female donor with ankylosing spondylitis or in good health (not recorded which). CDR3 protein: CASSFTGDRRAGELFF. The CDR3 coding sequence is TGTGCCAGCAGTTTTACAGGGGATAGGAGGGCCGGGGAGCTGTTTTTT.